This T cell receptor (beta chain) originates from a study of shared clonotypes between healthy human individuals. Study-level results: A handful of donors had about 5.1% of their naive CD4 clonotypes in common.

Sequencing used immunoSEQ multiplex PCR; TCRdb keeps in-frame clones, though not all of them. The table lists about 700,000 clones, over 65% of them singletons, with 1.7% in the top ten. Germline CDR1 and CDR2: MNHNS and SASEGT. Deletions cut 4 bases from V and 8 bases from J, with 17 bases between. The CDR3 runs 14 residues. Concerning this clone itself: Its antigen is currently unknown.

The chain recombines TRBV6-1 with TRBJ1-1; D possibly corresponds to TRBD1 (6 bases). The sequencing sample was made of memory CD4+ T cells sorted from blood. The subset was: CD45RA-negative fraction. The sequence derives from a woman aged 30 to 39 in good health. The CDR3 loop is CASSARLRGTEAFF. The CDR3 coding sequence is TGTGCCAGCAGTGCCCGCCTCAGGGGCACGGAAGCTTTCTTT.